This T cell receptor beta chain stems from a study of OX40 agonist ivuxolimab in advanced cancers. Study as a whole: An agonistic human IgG2 monoclonal antibody against OX40 (CD134) was given. Three partial responders included one hepatocellular carcinoma patient and two cutaneous melanoma patients. Overall study results and limits: Also present in some nonresponders was a low level of normalized T-cell clonal expansion.

About this clone itself: What it recognizes is unknown.

V dropped 1 base and J dropped 1 base, with 5 bases sitting between them. The CDR3 extends over 13 amino acids. CDR1 and CDR2 from the germline V gene are SGHNT and YYREEE (reference sequence). Generated by immunoSEQ multiplex PCR, the TCRdb table keeps only in-frame clones and is missing some. This table has just under 65,000 clones, around four fifths appearing once. The sequencing here drew on CD4+ or CD8+ T cells sorted from blood, taken in a trial of the OX40 agonist ivuxolimab. The TCR originated in an adult with an advanced solid tumor such as melanoma, head and neck, liver or kidney cancer. The gene calls are TRBV5-4 and TRBJ1-1; D is perhaps TRBD1 (5 bases). The CDR3 is CASSLQGNTEAFF. Written as DNA, the CDR3 is TGTGCCAGCAGCTTGCAGGGGAACACTGAAGCTTTCTTT.